One sample yielded the 23 T cell receptor beta chains listed below, sequenced in a study of response to subunit inactivated influenza vaccine. TCRdb reprocessed the RT-PCR reads with MiXCR, giving one entry per CDR3 protein. Of 500,000 or so distinct CDR3 sequences listed, 16% are singletons. Sequences were derived from CD4+ T cells sorted from PBMCs, sampled less than 30 months after vaccination. The receptors here all came from a man between 50 and 75 years old who received an inactivated influenza vaccine.

This clonotype came up a few times. This chain joins TRBV15 and TRBJ2-5; D may be TRBD1 (6 bases). The V and J ends lost 2 bases and 4 bases respectively, with 11 bases between them. The CDR3 has 14 residues. From germline, CDR1 is LNHNV and CDR2 YYDKDF (reference sequence). The CDR3 is CATSRQGKGETQYF. In nucleotides, the CDR3 is TGTGCCACCAGCAGACAGGGGAAAGGAGAGACCCAGTACTTC. Full variable domain (outside the CDR3, taken from reference TRBV15 and TRBJ2-5): DAMVIQNPRYQVTQFGKPVTLSCSQTLNHNVMYWYQQKSSQAPKLLFHYYDKDFNNEADTPDNFQSRRPNTSFCFLDIRSPGLGDTAMYLCATSRQGKGETQYFGPGTRLLVL.

The genes are TRBV11-2 and TRBJ2-3, with 9 bases fitting TRBD2. This CDR3 contains 19 residues. The trim removed 2 bases at V and 5 bases at J, leaving 17 bases unmatched. From germline, CDR1 is SGHAT and CDR2 FQNNGV. This CDR3 is CASSLLFRRSGGPGDTQYF. CDR3 bases: TGTGCCAGCAGCTTACTGTTTCGTCGTAGCGGGGGACCCGGAGATACGCAGTATTTT.

In this sample, this clonotype turned up a few times. This sequence joins TRBV5-1 and TRBJ1-1; D perhaps matches TRBD1 (6 bases). From germline, CDR1 is SGHRS and CDR2 YFSETQ. V dropped 4 bases and J dropped 6 bases, with 13 bases sitting between them. CDR3 length: 13 residues. The CDR3: CASSKTGSAEAFF. The CDR3 nucleotides are TGCGCCAGCAGCAAAACAGGGTCGGCTGAAGCTTTCTTT.

The chain uses TRBV20-1 and TRBJ2-1; 9 nucleotides agree with TRBD1. The CDR3 consists of 15 residues. The germline gives CDR1 DFQATT, CDR2 SNEGSKA (reference sequence). The V and J ends lost 6 bases and 2 bases, in that order; junction bases with no gene match: 8. The CDR3 DNA sequence: TGCAGTGCCAGGACAGGGGTTCATACCTACAATGAGCAGTTCTTC. As protein: CSARTGVHTYNEQFF.

V gene TRBV12-3 or TRBV12-4 combines with J gene TRBJ1-6; 7 bases are shared with TRBD1. The CDR3 contains 15 residues. The ends lost 4 bases at V and 3 bases at J; junction bases unmatched: 3. This CDR3 is CASSSRDSYNSPLHF. The CDR3 DNA reads TGTGCCAGCAGTTCTCGGGACAGCTATAATTCACCCCTCCACTTT.

This clonotype showed up just a few times. The J gene is TRBJ2-7, the V gene TRBV5-8; 10 bases agree with TRBD2. The junction had 12 bases not matched to a gene; V was cut back by 0 bases and J by 6 bases. The length of the CDR3 is 17 residues. CDR1 SGHTS and CDR2 YDEGEE come from the germline V gene. The DNA of the CDR3 is TGTGCCAGCAGCTTGGGCAAACGACTAGCGGGTCTCTCCGAGCAGTACTTC. Translating gives CASSLGKRLAGLSEQYF.

This clonotype appeared a few times. The V gene is TRBV28, the J gene TRBJ2-6; D uncertain. Trimming removed 3 bases from V and 4 bases from J, with 16 bases in between. This CDR3 has 17 amino acids. Germline CDR1 is MDHEN and CDR2 is SYDVKM. CDR3 amino acids: CASSLSRTMVGANVLTF. The CDR3, as DNA: TGTGCCAGCAGTTTGTCCCGGACCATGGTCGGGGCCAACGTCCTGACTTTC.

V and J are TRBV5-1 and TRBJ2-7, with D maybe TRBD1 (6 bases). Germline lookup yields CDR1 SGHRS and CDR2 YFSETQ. The CDR3 extends over 15 amino acids. The V gene lost 0 bases and the J gene lost 2 bases, with 12 bases spanning the gap. CDR3 region: CASSLADSFTYEQYF. Here the CDR3 DNA reads TGCGCCAGCAGCTTGGCGGACAGCTTCACCTACGAGCAGTACTTC.

V gene TRBV9 combines with J gene TRBJ2-5; unclear D gene. The CDR3 is 14 residues long. The germline CDR1 and CDR2 sequences are SGDLS and YYNGEE. The germline V and J ends were trimmed by 3 bases and 5 bases, with 14 bases remaining between them. The CDR3 nucleotides are TGTGCCAGCAGCGCCTCAAGTGGTCGGGAGACCCAGTACTTC. Its protein is CASSASSGRETQYF.

The rearrangement links TRBV7-8 to TRBJ2-5, with D possibly being TRBD1 (6 bases). Trimming took 1 base from V and 7 from J, leaving 16 bases between them. Germline lookup yields CDR1 SGHVS and CDR2 FQNEAQ. The CDR3 is 15 residues long. CDR3 DNA sequence: TGTGCCAGCAGCTTAGGTCTACAGGGTGGAGGGACCCAGTACTTC. This gives the protein CASSLGLQGGGTQYF.

V and J are TRBV24-1 and TRBJ2-7; D possibly matches TRBD1 or TRBD2 (5 bases each). Germline values: CDR1 KGHDR, CDR2 SFDVKD. This CDR3 is 15 amino acids long. Trimming pared 0 bases from V and 2 bases from J, leaving 10 bases between. As DNA, the CDR3 is TGTGCCACCAGTGATTTGCGGGGACCTACCTACGAGCAGTACTTC. This gives the protein CATSDLRGPTYEQYF.

V gene TRBV12-3 or TRBV12-4 combines with J gene TRBJ1-1, with 9 bases that match TRBD1. The CDR3 loop spans 15 amino acids. Trimming removed 8 bases from V and 5 bases from J; junction bases left unmatched: 12. The CDR3 loop reads CASSNMDRGRTEAFF. The CDR3 DNA sequence: TGTGCCAGCTCAAATATGGACAGGGGTAGAACTGAAGCTTTCTTT.

This clonotype was picked up a small number of times. This sequence joins TRBV5-5 and TRBJ1-2; 7 nucleotides line up with TRBD1. The CDR3 totals 15 residues. Per the germline V gene, CDR1 is SGHKS and CDR2 is YYEKEE (reference sequence). V dropped 4 bases and J dropped 5; count of bases not matched to a gene: 11. CDR3 nucleotide sequence: TGTGCCAGCAGCCCAAGGACAGGAATACCTTATGGCTACACCTTC. Its translation is CASSPRTGIPYGYTF.

The chain carries TRBV10-3 and TRBJ2-1; TRBD1 is a possible D gene (5 bases). V lost 10 bases and J lost 7, with 14 bases in between. Germline V gene data show CDR1 as ENHRY and CDR2 as SYGVKD. The CDR3 is 12 residues long. The CDR3 nucleotides read TGTGCCACCCAGGACACGCAGAATGAGCAGTTCTTC. Translated: CATQDTQNEQFF.

Only a few counts were recorded for this clonotype. The rearrangement links TRBV29-1 to TRBJ2-1; D not certain. The germline V gene has CDR1 SQVTM and CDR2 ANQGSEA. Trimming left V 1 base short and J 7 bases short, with 8 bases between. This CDR3 comprises 12 residues. The CDR3 DNA sequence: TGCAGCGTTGAAGCAAATAGTAATGAGCAGTTCTTC. This codes for CSVEANSNEQFF.

The chain uses TRBV5-5 and TRBJ2-7; TRBD2 aligns across 12 bases. The CDR3 loop spans 17 amino acids. Germline CDR1 SGHKS, CDR2 YYEKEE (reference sequence). The junction had 5 bases not matched to a gene; V was cut back by 1 base and J by 0 bases. DNA for the CDR3: TGTGCCAGCAGCTTGTCGCTAGCGGGAGGGAGCTCCTACGAGCAGTACTTC. Protein: CASSLSLAGGSSYEQYF.

The rearrangement joins TRBV12-3 or TRBV12-4 to TRBJ2-1, with 9 bases aligning to TRBD2. The CDR3 runs to 15 residues. The ends lost 3 bases at V and 7 bases at J; junction bases unmatched: 7. CDR3 sequence: CASSLAAGGRNEQFF. The CDR3 DNA sequence: TGTGCCAGCAGTTTGGCAGCGGGGGGTAGAAATGAGCAGTTCTTC.

This clonotype was observed many times. The rearrangement joins TRBV7-8 to TRBJ2-2, with a tentative D call TRBD2 (7 bases). This CDR3 is built from 15 residues. Germline CDR1 reads SGHVS; CDR2 reads FQNEAQ. The germline V and J ends were trimmed by 6 bases and 4 bases, with 15 bases remaining between them. The CDR3 sequence: CASSQGGAVTGELFF. The CDR3 coding sequence is TGTGCCAGCAGTCAAGGGGGGGCGGTCACCGGGGAGCTGTTTTTT.

The chain couples TRBV6-1 to TRBJ1-1, with D unresolved. The ends were cut back, 2 bases at V and 11 bases at J, with 9 bases in the middle. CDR3 length: 11 residues. CDR1 and CDR2 from the germline V gene are MNHNS and SASEGT. CDR3 amino acids: CASSEKMRAFF. CDR3 bases: TGTGCCAGCAGTGAAAAGATGAGGGCTTTCTTT.

This rearrangement joins TRBV10-3 to TRBJ2-7, with 9 bases identical to TRBD1. This CDR3 has 14 amino acids. The V segment lost 3 bases and the J segment 7 bases; nucleotides outside the gene matches: 7. CDR1 ENHRY and CDR2 SYGVKD come from the germline V gene. Here the CDR3 DNA reads TGTGCCATCAGTGACGGGGACAGGGTGAGGGAGCAGTACTTC. This translates into CAISDGDRVREQYF.

This clonotype was detected only a few times. The genes are TRBV4-2 and TRBJ1-1; D is possibly TRBD1 (6 bases). Germline CDR1 and CDR2: LGHNA and YNFKEQ. The CDR3 contains 15 residues. Trimming pared 1 base from V and 4 bases from J, leaving 13 bases between. The chain's CDR3 is CASSQVPGVGTEAFF. The CDR3 nucleotides are TGTGCCAGCAGCCAAGTCCCAGGGGTCGGCACTGAAGCTTTCTTT.

This clonotype was counted many times. V usage is TRBV15 and J usage is TRBJ1-1; D unresolved. Germline V CDR1 and CDR2: LNHNV, YYDKDF (reference sequence). V was trimmed by 6 bases and J by 1 base, leaving 15 bases between them. The CDR3 covers 15 residues. CDR3 in amino acids: CATRSPPVENTEAFF. DNA of the CDR3: TGTGCCACCAGGTCCCCTCCGGTAGAGAACACTGAAGCTTTCTTT. The whole variable domain, filled in from reference TRBV15 and TRBJ1-1, reads DAMVIQNPRYQVTQFGKPVTLSCSQTLNHNVMYWYQQKSSQAPKLLFHYYDKDFNNEADTPDNFQSRRPNTSFCFLDIRSPGLGDTAMYLCATRSPPVENTEAFFGQGTRLTVV.

This sequence joins TRBV5-5 and TRBJ1-2; maybe TRBD1 (6 bases). Germline assignment: CDR1 SGHKS and CDR2 YYEKEE (reference sequence). The CDR3 has 13 residues. V lost 2 bases and J 5 bases, leaving 10 bases between the germline ends. DNA for the CDR3: TGTGCCAGCAGCTTACGACAGGAATATGGCTACACCTTC. This sequence encodes CASSLRQEYGYTF.